The clone carrying this TCR beta chain was seen only a few times. The target antigen is unknown. The source of the sample is a study of post-analysis software for immune sequencing data. Study details: The disease courses spanned relapsing-remitting, secondary progressive and progressive-relapsing forms of multiple sclerosis.

Study-wide results and limits: With TRBV5-6, TRBV5-1 and TRBV20-1 included, a handful of TRBV segments were more frequent in patients than in controls. F measure showed strong co-clustering of same-batch samples. Significantly decreased normalized Chao1 diversity was recorded for multiple sclerosis patients relative to controls.

The CDR3 contains 12 residues. V shed 5 bases and J 10 bases; nucleotides not matched to a gene: 5. The germline gives CDR1 SGHTA, CDR2 FQGNSA. Unique molecular identifiers were present in the TCR beta cDNA libraries. With roughly 1 to 10 million T cells as the source, approximately 450,000 cDNA molecules resulted. TCRdb independently ran MiXCR on the PCR reads; one entry per CDR3 protein. The sample includes about 540,000 distinct CDR3 sequences, 30% to 40% of them seen just once. The sequencing sample was made of blood. This TCR derives from a girl aged 2-17 years with multiple sclerosis. The rearrangement uses TRBV7-2 and TRBJ2-1, with 7 bases identical to TRBD1. CDR3 coding DNA: TGTGCCAGCAGCAGAGGGGGCTGGGAGCAGTTCTTC. It translates to CASSRGGWEQFF.